The present TCR beta chain was sequenced within a study of T cell responses to AZD1222 COVID-19 vaccine. TCRdb keeps only in-frame clones here, not all; method: immunoSEQ multiplex PCR. Among about 150,000 clones listed, 80% to 90% were seen once. The CDR3 covers 16 residues. CDR1 LGHNA and CDR2 YNFKEQ come from the germline V gene. V shed 1 base and J 6 bases; nucleotides not matched to a gene: 6. This sequence was found in an adult who had recovered from COVID-19. Sequenced material: peripheral blood, taken after recovery from COVID-19. The genes are TRBV4-2 and TRBJ2-1; 10 positions agree with TRBD2. The CDR3 sequence is CASSQGGTSAFNEQFF. The CDR3 DNA reads as TGTGCCAGCAGCCAAGGTGGGACTAGCGCCTTCAATGAGCAGTTCTTC.